A single count supports the clone carrying this T cell receptor beta chain. Its target is not known. This entry belongs to a study of shared clonotypes between healthy human individuals. Whole-study context: Per-donor plates numbered three CD4 naive, three CD4 memory, two CD8 naive and one CD8 memory. Study results and limitations: Incompleteness in sorted-subset sequencing, despite large depth, was shown by rarefaction. Compared with memory subsets, naive subsets generally had larger estimated richness.

From germline, CDR1 is SGHRS and CDR2 YFSETQ. The V and J ends lost 0 bases and 1 base, in that order; junction bases with no gene match: 6. The CDR3 consists of 16 residues. Once extracted for a subset, genomic DNA was divided evenly among several immunoSEQ plates. Here immunoSEQ multiplex PCR was the method, and the copy in TCRdb shows in-frame clones only, minus some. The table shows about 600,000 clones, with approximately 97% occurring only once. V usage is TRBV5-1 and J usage is TRBJ1-1, with 7 bases fitting TRBD1. Sequencing used naive CD4+ T cells sorted from blood. Specified subset: CD45RA+ positively selected. This receptor was identified in a woman aged 25-40 years in good health. The CDR3 protein is CASSLEMDRRNTEAFF. The CDR3 nucleotides read TGCGCCAGCAGCTTGGAGATGGACAGGAGGAACACTGAAGCTTTCTTT.